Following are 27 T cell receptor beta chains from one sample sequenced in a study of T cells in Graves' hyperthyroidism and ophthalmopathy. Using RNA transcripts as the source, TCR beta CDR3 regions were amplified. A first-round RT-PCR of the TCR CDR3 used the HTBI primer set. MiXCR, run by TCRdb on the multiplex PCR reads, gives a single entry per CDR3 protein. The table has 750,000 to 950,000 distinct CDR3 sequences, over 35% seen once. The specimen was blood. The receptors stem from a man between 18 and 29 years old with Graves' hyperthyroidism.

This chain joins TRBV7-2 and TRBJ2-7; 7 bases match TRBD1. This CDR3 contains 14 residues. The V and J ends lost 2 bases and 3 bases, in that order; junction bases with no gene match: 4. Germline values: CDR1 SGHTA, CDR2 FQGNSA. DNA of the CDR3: TGTGCCAGCAGCTTACCTGGGACAGTCTACGAGCAGTACTTC. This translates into CASSLPGTVYEQYF.

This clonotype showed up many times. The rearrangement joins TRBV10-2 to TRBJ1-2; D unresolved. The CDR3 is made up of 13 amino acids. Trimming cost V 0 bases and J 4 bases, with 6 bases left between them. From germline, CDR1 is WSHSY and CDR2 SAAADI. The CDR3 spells CASSESRIYGYTF. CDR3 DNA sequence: TGCGCCAGCAGTGAGTCGAGGATCTATGGCTACACCTTC.

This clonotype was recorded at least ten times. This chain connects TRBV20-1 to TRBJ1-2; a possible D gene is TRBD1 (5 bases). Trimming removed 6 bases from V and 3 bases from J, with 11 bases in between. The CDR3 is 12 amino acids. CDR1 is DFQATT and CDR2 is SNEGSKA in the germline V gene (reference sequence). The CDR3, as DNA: TGCAGTGCCCTCCGAGGGGACTATGGCTACACCTTC. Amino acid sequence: CSALRGDYGYTF.

The CDR3 protein is CASSEPDRQGAQYF. CDR3 nucleotides: TGTGCCAGCAGTGAACCCGACAGACAAGGGGCCCAGTACTTC. The chain joins TRBV25-1 to TRBJ2-5; TRBD1 might be the D (5 bases). Trimming cost V 2 bases and J 9 bases, with 16 bases left between them. This CDR3 contains 14 residues. Germline assignment: CDR1 MGHDK and CDR2 SYGVNS. The entire variable domain, with the rest obtained from reference TRBV25-1 and TRBJ2-5, is as follows: EADIYQTPRYLVIGTGKKITLECSQTMGHDKMYWYQQDPGMELHLIHYSYGVNSTEKGDLSSESTVSRIRTEHFPLTLESARPSHTSQYLCASSEPDRQGAQYFGPGTRLLVL.

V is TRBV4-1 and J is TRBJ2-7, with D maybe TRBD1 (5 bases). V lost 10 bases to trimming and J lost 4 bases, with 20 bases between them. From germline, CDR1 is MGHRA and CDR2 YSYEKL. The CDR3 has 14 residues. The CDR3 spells CAISVGLGPYEQYF. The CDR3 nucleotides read TGCGCCATCTCCGTCGGATTGGGGCCGTACGAGCAGTACTTC.

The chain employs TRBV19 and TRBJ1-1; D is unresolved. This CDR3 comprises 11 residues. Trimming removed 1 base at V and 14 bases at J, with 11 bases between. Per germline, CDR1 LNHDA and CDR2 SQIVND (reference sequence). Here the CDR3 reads CASSIGTEQFF. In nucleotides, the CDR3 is TGTGCCAGTAGTATAGGCACTGAGCAGTTCTTT.

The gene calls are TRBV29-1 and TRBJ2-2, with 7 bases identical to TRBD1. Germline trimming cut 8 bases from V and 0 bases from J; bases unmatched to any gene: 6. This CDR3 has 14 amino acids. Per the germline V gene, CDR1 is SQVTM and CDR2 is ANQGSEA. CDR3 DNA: TGCAGCCTGAGAGGACAGGCGAACACCGGGGAGCTGTTTTTT. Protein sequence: CSLRGQANTGELFF.

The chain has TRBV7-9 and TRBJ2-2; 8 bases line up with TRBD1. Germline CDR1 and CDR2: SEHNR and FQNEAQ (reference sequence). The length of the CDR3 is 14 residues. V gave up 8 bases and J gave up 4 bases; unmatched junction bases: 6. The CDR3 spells CASETGDITGELFF. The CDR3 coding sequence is TGTGCCAGCGAGACAGGGGATATCACCGGGGAGCTGTTTTTT.

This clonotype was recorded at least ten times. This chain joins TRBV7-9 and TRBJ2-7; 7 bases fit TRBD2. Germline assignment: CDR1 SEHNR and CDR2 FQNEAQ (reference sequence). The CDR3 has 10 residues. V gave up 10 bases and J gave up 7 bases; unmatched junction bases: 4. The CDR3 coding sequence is TGTGCCACCGGCGGGGGAGAGCAGTACTTC. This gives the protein CATGGGEQYF.

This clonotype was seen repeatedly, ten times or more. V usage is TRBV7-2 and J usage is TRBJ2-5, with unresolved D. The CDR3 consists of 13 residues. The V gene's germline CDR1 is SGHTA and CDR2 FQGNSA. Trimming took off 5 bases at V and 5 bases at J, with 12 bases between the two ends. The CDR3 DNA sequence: TGTGCCAGCAGCCCCAGCCCCCGGGAGACCCAGTACTTC. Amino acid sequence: CASSPSPRETQYF.

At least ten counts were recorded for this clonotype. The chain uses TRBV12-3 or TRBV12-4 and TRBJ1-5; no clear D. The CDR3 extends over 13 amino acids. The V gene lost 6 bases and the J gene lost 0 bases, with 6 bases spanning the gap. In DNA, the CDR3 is TGTGCCAGCAGCGTCTATAGCAATCAGCCCCAGCATTTT. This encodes CASSVYSNQPQHF.

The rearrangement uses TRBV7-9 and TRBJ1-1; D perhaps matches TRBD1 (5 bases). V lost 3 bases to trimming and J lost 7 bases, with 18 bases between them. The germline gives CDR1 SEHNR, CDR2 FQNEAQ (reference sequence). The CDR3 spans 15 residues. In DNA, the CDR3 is TGTGCCAGCAGCTTGAAGCCGGGACTAGCGGGTGAAGCTTTCTTT. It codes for CASSLKPGLAGEAFF.

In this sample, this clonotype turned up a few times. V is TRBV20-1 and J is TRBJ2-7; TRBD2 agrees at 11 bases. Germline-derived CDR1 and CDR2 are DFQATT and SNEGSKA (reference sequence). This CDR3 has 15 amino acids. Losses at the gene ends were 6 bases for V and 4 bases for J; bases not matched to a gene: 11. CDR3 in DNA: TGCAGTGCCTCGGGGCTAGCGGGAGGTAAATACGAGCAGTACTTC. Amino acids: CSASGLAGGKYEQYF.

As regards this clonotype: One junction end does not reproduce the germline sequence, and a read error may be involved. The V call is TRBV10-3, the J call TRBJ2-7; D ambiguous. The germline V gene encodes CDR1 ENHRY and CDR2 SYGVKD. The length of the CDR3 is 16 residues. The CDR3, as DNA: TGTGCCAGCAGTGAAGGCAGCCTACTCGGAGCCTACGAGCAGTACTTC. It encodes CASSEGSLLGAYEQYF.

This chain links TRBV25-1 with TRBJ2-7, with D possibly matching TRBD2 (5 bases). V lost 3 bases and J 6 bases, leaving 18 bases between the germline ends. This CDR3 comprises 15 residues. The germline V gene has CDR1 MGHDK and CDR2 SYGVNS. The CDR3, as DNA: TGTGCCAGCAGTGAGTTGGCCGGGATTGAGGGCGAGCAGTACTTC. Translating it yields CASSELAGIEGEQYF.

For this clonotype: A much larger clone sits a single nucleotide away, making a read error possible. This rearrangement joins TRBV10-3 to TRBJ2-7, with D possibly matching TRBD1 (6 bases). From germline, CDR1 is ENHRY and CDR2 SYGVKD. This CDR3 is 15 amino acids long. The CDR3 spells CAISDQVQGGDEQCF. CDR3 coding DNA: TGTGCCATCAGTGATCAGGTACAGGGTGGCGACGAGCAGTGCTTC.

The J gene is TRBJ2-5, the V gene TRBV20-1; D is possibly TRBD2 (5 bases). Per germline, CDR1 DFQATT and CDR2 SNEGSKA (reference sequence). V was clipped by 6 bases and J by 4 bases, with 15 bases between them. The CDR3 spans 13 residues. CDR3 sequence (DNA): TGCAGTGCGAATATAGCGAATGTAGAGACCCAGTACTTC. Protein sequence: CSANIANVETQYF.

In nucleotides, the CDR3 is TGTGCCAGCAGTGTAACAAACAGGGCCCACGAGCAGTACTTC. Its translation: CASSVTNRAHEQYF. The chain combines TRBV7-9 with TRBJ2-7; tentatively, D is TRBD1 (6 bases). This CDR3 is built from 14 residues. The germline V gene has CDR1 SEHNR and CDR2 FQNEAQ (reference sequence). Trimming shortened V by 6 bases and J by 5 bases, and 17 bases separated the two germline ends.

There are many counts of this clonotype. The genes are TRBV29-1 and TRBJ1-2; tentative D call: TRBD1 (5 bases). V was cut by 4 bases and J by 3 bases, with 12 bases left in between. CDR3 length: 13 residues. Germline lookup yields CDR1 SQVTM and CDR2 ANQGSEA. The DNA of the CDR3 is TGCAGCGTTGTGGAGGGACGGTACTATGGCTACACCTTC. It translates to CSVVEGRYYGYTF.

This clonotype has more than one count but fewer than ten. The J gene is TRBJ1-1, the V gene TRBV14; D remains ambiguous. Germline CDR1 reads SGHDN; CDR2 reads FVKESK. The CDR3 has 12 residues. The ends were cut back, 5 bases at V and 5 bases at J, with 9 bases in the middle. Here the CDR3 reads CASSSFGTEAFF. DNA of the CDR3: TGTGCCAGCAGCTCTTTTGGTACTGAAGCTTTCTTT. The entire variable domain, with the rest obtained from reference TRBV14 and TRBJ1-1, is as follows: EAGVTQFPSHSVIEKGQTVTLRCDPISGHDNLYWYRRVMGKEIKFLLHFVKESKQDESGMPNNRFLAERTGGTYSTLKVQPAELEDSGVYFCASSSFGTEAFFGQGTRLTVV.

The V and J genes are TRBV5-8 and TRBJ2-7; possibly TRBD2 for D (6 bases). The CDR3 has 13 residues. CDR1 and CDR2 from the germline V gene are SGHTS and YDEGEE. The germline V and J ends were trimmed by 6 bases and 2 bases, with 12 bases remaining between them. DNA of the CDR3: TGTGCCAGCACCGAGCGGGCCCCCTACGAGCAGTACTTC. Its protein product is CASTERAPYEQYF. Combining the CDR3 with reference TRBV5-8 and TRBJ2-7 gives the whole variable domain EAGVTQSPTHLIKTRGQQATLRCSPISGHTSVYWYQQALGLGLQFLLWYDEGEERNRGNFPPRFSGRQFPNYSSELNVNALELEDSALYLCASTERAPYEQYFGPGTRLTVT.

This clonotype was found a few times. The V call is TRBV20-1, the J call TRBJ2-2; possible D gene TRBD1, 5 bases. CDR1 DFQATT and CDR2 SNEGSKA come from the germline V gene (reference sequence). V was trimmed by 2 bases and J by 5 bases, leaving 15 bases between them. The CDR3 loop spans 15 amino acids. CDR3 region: CSARNAQRQTGELFF. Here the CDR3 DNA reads TGCAGTGCTAGAAACGCGCAGAGACAGACCGGGGAGCTGTTTTTT.

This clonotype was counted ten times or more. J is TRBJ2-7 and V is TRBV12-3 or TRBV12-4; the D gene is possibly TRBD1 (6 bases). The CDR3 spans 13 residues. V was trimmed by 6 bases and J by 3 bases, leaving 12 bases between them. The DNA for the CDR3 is TGTGCCAGCAGCTTGGACAGAATCTACGAGCAGTACTTC. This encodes CASSLDRIYEQYF.

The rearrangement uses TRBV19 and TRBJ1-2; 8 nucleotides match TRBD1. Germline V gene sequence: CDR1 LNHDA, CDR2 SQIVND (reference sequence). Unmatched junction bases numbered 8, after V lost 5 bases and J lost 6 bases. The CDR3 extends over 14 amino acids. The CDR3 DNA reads TGTGCCAGTAGTTCTTCGGACAGGGACGATGGCTACACCTTC. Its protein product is CASSSSDRDDGYTF.

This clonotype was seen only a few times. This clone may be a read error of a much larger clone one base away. The CDR3 DNA sequence: TGTGCCATCGGTGAGCCTAGCGGGACTGAGACCCAGTACTTC. Translation: CAIGEPSGTETQYF. The chain uses TRBV6-5 and TRBJ2-5; 9 bases are shared with TRBD2. Unmatched junction bases numbered 11, after V lost 10 bases and J lost 5 bases. The length of the CDR3 is 14 residues. The germline CDR1 and CDR2 sequences are MNHEY and SVGAGI.

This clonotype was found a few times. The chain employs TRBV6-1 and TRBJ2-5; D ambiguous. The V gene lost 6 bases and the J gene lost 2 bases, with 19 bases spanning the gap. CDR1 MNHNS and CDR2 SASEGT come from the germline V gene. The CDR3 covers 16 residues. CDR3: CASSQGLRVGQETQYF. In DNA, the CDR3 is TGTGCCAGCAGCCAAGGTCTCCGGGTGGGACAAGAGACCCAGTACTTC.

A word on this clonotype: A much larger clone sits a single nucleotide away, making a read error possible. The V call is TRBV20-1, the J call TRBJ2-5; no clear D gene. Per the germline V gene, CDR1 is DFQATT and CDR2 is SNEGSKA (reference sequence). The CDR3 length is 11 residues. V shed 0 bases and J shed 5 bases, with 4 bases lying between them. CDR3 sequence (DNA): TGCAGTGCTAGAGAGCGGGAGACCCAGTACTTC. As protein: CSARERETQYF.